The text below deals with one T cell receptor (beta chain). PCR primers comprised 60 Vbeta and 13 Jbeta primers. Only in-frame clones appear in the TCRdb table, and some are missing; sequencing was by immunoSEQ multiplex PCR. The sample contains 250,000 or so clones, 80% to 95% of which appear only once. These data are taken from a study of cytomegalovirus exposure and HLA in healthy donors. The receptor was isolated from a girl under 10 years old in good health and CMV-seronegative. Sequenced sample: PBMCs.

CDR3: CASRPDRGLFFGANVLTF. CDR3 DNA sequence: TGTGCCAGCAGGCCGGACAGGGGACTTTTTTTTGGGGCCAACGTCCTGACTTTC. This rearrangement joins TRBV21-1 to TRBJ2-6; TRBD1 reflects the table's D call only, with no check against the DNA. TRBV21-1 is deemed a pseudogene. The CDR3 spans 18 residues.